This T cell receptor beta chain appears in the sequencing data of a study of T cell responses to AZD1222 COVID-19 vaccine. Repertoires were generated with immunoSEQ multiplex PCR, while TCRdb's copy carries only in-frame clones and drops some. The table has 150,000 or so clones, over 85% seen once. The CDR3 runs to 17 residues. Germline V gene data show CDR1 as MNHNS and CDR2 as SASEGT. Trimming stripped 2 bases from V and 5 bases from J, with 19 bases between. The gene calls are TRBV6-1 and TRBJ1-3; D might be TRBD1 (5 bases). Sequences were derived from peripheral blood, sampled on day 0 of AZD1222 vaccination. This clonotype was obtained from an adult in good health. CDR3 DNA sequence: TGTGCCAGCAGTGAAACCCCACGCGGGGGGAGGAGAAACACCATATATTTT. This encodes CASSETPRGGRRNTIYF.